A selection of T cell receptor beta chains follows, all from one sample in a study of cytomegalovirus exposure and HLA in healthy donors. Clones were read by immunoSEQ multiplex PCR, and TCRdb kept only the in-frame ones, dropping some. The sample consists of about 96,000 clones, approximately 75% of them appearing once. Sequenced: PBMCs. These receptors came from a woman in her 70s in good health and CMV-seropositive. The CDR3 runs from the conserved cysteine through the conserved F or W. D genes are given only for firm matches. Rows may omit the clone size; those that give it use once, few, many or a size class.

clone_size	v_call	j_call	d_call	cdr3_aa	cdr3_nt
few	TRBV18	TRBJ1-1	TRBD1	CASSPRTGTTEAFF	TGTGCCAGCTCCCCCCGGACAGGGACGACTGAAGCTTTCTTT
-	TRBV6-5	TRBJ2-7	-	CASSRTATYEQYF	TGTGCCAGCAGCAGGACAGCTACCTACGAGCAGTACTTC
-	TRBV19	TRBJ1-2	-	CASSMWTEDGYTF	TGTGCCAGTAGTATGTGGACAGAGGATGGCTACACCTTC
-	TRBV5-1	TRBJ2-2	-	CASSLEAGANTGELFF	TGCGCCAGCAGCTTGGAGGCAGGGGCGAACACCGGGGAGCTGTTTTTT
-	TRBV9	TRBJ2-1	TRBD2	CASSPASGVYNEQFF	TGTGCCAGCAGCCCGGCTAGCGGGGTGTACAATGAGCAGTTCTTC
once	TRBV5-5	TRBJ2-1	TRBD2	CASSLVSGGAYNEQFF	TGTGCCAGCAGCTTGGTATCGGGAGGAGCATACAATGAGCAGTTCTTC
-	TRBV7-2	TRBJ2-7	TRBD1	CASSLRGGGQGAYEQYF	TGTGCCAGCAGCTTAAGAGGTGGTGGACAGGGGGCTTACGAGCAGTACTTC
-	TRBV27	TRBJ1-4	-	CASSREGATNEKLFF	TGTGCCAGCAGTCGTGAGGGGGCAACTAATGAAAAACTGTTTTTT
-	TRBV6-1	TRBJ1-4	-	CASTRQATRDEKLFF	TGTGCCAGCACCCGACAGGCGACAAGGGACGAAAAACTGTTTTTT
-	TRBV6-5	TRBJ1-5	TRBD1	CASRRNRGDQPQHF	TGTGCCAGCAGGCGGAACAGGGGCGATCAGCCCCAGCATTTT
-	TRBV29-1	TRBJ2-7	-	CSVVGVVSGTYEQYF	TGCAGCGTTGTAGGGGTGGTTAGCGGCACCTACGAGCAGTACTTC
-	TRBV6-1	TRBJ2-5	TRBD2	CASSEFLLPAGGQETQYF	TGTGCCAGCAGTGAATTCCTGCTTCCAGCGGGGGGCCAAGAGACCCAGTACTTC
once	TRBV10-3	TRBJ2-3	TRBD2	CAIRGLPSADTQYF	TGTGCCATCAGGGGACTACCTTCCGCAGATACGCAGTATTTT
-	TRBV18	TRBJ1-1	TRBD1	CASSPSFPGTGGTEAFF	TGTGCCAGCTCACCTAGTTTTCCCGGGACAGGAGGGACTGAAGCTTTCTTT
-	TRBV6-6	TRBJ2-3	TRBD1	CASSPTGWTDTQYF	TGTGCCAGCAGTCCGACAGGGTGGACAGATACGCAGTATTTT
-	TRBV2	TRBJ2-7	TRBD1	CASSEGRGSSYEQYF	TGTGCCAGCAGTGAGGGCAGGGGGTCTTCCTACGAGCAGTACTTC
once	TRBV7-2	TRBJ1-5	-	CASSLQGNQPQHF	TGTGCCAGCAGCTTACAGGGAAATCAGCCCCAGCATTTT
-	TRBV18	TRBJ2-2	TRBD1	CASSPPGGTGVNGELFF	TGTGCCAGCTCACCCCCTGGCGGGACAGGGGTGAACGGGGAGCTGTTTTTT
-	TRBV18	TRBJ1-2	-	CASSPPAGVDYGYTF	TGTGCCAGCTCACCTCCCGCCGGGGTGGACTATGGCTACACCTTC
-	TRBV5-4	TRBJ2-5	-	CASSGGETQYF	TGTGCCAGCAGCGGGGGGGAGACCCAGTACTTC
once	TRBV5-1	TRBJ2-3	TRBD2	CASSLERGSSTDTQYF	TGCGCCAGCAGCCTAGAGCGGGGGTCTAGCACAGATACGCAGTATTTT
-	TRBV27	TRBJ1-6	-	CASSDQGSSYNSPLHF	TGTGCCAGCAGTGACCAGGGGAGCTCCTATAATTCACCCCTCCACTTT
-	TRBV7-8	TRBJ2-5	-	CASSLGLGDEQYF	TGTGCCAGCAGCTTAGGGTTGGGAGACGAACAGTACTTC
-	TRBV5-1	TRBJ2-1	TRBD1	CASSWTGPMNEQFF	TGCGCCAGCAGCTGGACAGGCCCCATGAATGAGCAGTTCTTC
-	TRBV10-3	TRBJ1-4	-	CASSQGDDEKLFF	TGTGCCAGCTCACAGGGCGATGATGAAAAACTGTTTTTT
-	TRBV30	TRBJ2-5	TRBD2	CAWRASGSETQYF	TGTGCCTGGAGGGCTAGCGGGAGTGAGACCCAGTACTTC